Listed here are 22 T cell receptor beta chains from one sample, sequenced in a study of regulatory T cells in long-lasting Graves disease. The time point: persistent/refractory GD, antithyroid drugs over 5 years with positive TRAb. PBMC RNA was the source of the TCR library. For TCR beta, libraries came from iRepertoire HTBI primers and Arm-PCR of CDR3 regions. TCRdb called the multiplex PCR reads again in MiXCR, with one record for every CDR3 protein. The table has about 290,000 distinct CDR3 sequences, 20% to 25% seen once; the top ten hold roughly 56%. Here the sequenced sample was peripheral blood mononuclear cells (PBMCs), taken when the disease was refractory, from a patient treated with antithyroid drugs. These receptors all come from a female donor with Graves disease.

This clonotype was seen at least ten times. The chain combines TRBV6-1 with TRBJ1-5, with TRBD1 matching 9 bases. The ends lost 6 bases at V and 1 base at J; junction bases unmatched: 13. Germline assignment: CDR1 MNHNS and CDR2 SASEGT. The CDR3 runs 18 residues. This CDR3 is CASSPTHSTGGSNQPQHF. In nucleotides, the CDR3 is TGTGCCAGCAGCCCCACACATTCGACAGGGGGGAGCAATCAGCCCCAGCATTTT.

This clonotype has a single count. V and J are TRBV5-1 and TRBJ2-2; 8 bases map to TRBD1. This CDR3 is 17 amino acids long. The germline V gene encodes CDR1 SGHRS and CDR2 YFSETQ. V gave up 4 bases and J gave up 0 bases; unmatched junction bases: 8. This CDR3 reads CASSAASGGPNTGELFF. The DNA of the CDR3 is TGCGCCAGCAGCGCGGCTTCAGGGGGCCCGAACACCGGGGAGCTGTTTTTT.

Concerning this clonotype: Since a much larger clone is just one base distant, this may be a read error. The chain links TRBV27 to TRBJ2-7; D possibly corresponds to TRBD1 (7 bases). Deletions cut 5 bases from V and 6 bases from J, with 17 bases between. Germline values: CDR1 MNHEY, CDR2 SMNVEV (reference sequence). CDR3 size: 14 residues. CDR3 sequence (DNA): TGTGCCAGCAGTCGGCGGCAGGGGGACTGCGAGCAGTACTTC. Translation gives CASSRRQGDCEQYF.

This chain connects TRBV27 to TRBJ1-5; no clear D. The CDR3 is 16 amino acids. Germline V gene data show CDR1 as MNHEY and CDR2 as SMNVEV (reference sequence). V was trimmed by 2 bases and J by 2 bases, leaving 13 bases between them. CDR3 DNA sequence: TGTGCCAGCAGTTTAAAAGGGCCGGTGGGCAATCAGCCCCAGCATTTT. It codes for CASSLKGPVGNQPQHF.

The chain is built from TRBV10-3 and TRBJ1-2; possibly TRBD1 for D (6 bases). Germline V CDR1 and CDR2: ENHRY, SYGVKD. This CDR3 is built from 16 residues. V was trimmed by 6 bases and J by 3 bases, leaving 20 bases between them. CDR3 bases: TGTGCCATCAGACCAGCGTCAGGGGTTTCCGACTATGGCTACACCTTC. Translation gives CAIRPASGVSDYGYTF.

The V call is TRBV29-1, the J call TRBJ1-1; D is ambiguous. Germline values: CDR1 SQVTM, CDR2 ANQGSEA. There are 11 residues in the CDR3. Trimming removed 5 bases from V and 6 bases from J, with 10 bases in between. As DNA, the CDR3 is TGCAGCGTTCGGGAAGTCGCTGAAGCTTTCTTT. It translates to CSVREVAEAFF.

This clonotype has a count of ten or more. The chain employs TRBV3-1 and TRBJ1-1, with a weak D call TRBD1 (6 bases). Germline assignment: CDR1 LGHDT and CDR2 YNNKEL (reference sequence). V dropped 4 bases and J dropped 6 bases, with 15 bases sitting between them. There are 14 residues in the CDR3. CDR3 nucleotides: TGTGCCAGCAGCCGTTCCGGGCCAGGGGCTGAAGCTTTCTTT. This codes for CASSRSGPGAEAFF.

This clonotype occurred a few times. The chain has TRBV7-2 and TRBJ2-2; D is possibly TRBD2 (5 bases). In germline, CDR1 is SGHTA, CDR2 FQGNSA. CDR3 size: 15 residues. V was shortened by 2 bases and J by 5 bases, with 12 bases between the two germline ends. The chain's CDR3 is CASSLYPRGTGELFF. The CDR3 DNA is TGTGCCAGCAGCTTATACCCGAGAGGGACCGGGGAGCTGTTTTTT.

V usage is TRBV7-2 and J usage is TRBJ2-7; D is undetermined. Germline CDR1 is SGHTA and CDR2 is FQGNSA. The CDR3 runs to 12 residues. The V end was cut by 4 bases, the J end by 6 bases, with 10 bases between. DNA for the CDR3: TGTGCCAGCAGCTCGGCCTGGGGCGAGCAGTACTTC. It yields the protein CASSSAWGEQYF.

This clonotype was picked up a small number of times. V gene TRBV29-1 combines with J gene TRBJ2-5; no firm D call. There are 12 residues in the CDR3. V lost 5 bases to trimming and J lost 4 bases, with 11 bases between them. CDR1 is SQVTM, CDR2 ANQGSEA, per germline. The CDR3 reads CSVRNGPETQYF. The CDR3 nucleotides are TGCAGCGTTCGAAATGGCCCAGAGACCCAGTACTTC. Variable domain in full (rest from reference TRBV29-1 and TRBJ2-5): SAVISQKPSRDICQRGTSLTIQCQVDSQVTMMFWYRQQPGQSLTLIATANQGSEATYESGFVIDKFPISRPNLTFSTLTVSNMSPEDSSIYLCSVRNGPETQYFGPGTRLLVL.

The chain has TRBV6-2 or TRBV6-3 and TRBJ2-2; D is uncertain. CDR1 is MNHEY, CDR2 SVGEGT, per germline. The CDR3 consists of 11 residues. Deletions cut 5 bases from V and 8 bases from J, with 6 bases between. CDR3 residues: CASSDWGELFF. CDR3 bases: TGTGCCAGCAGTGATTGGGGGGAGCTGTTTTTT.

The chain links TRBV6-5 to TRBJ2-7; possibly TRBD1 for D (6 bases). Germline V gives CDR1 MNHEY, CDR2 SVGAGI. The CDR3 has 13 residues. V dropped 4 bases and J dropped 2 bases, with 9 bases sitting between them. Written as DNA, the CDR3 is TGTGCCAGCAGTTGGGGACAACCCTACGAGCAGTACTTC. This codes for CASSWGQPYEQYF.

This clonotype was recorded a few times. The CDR3 DNA sequence: TGCGCCAGCAGCCCGGGGCGGGAACTTAACGAGCAGTACTTC. Its protein is CASSPGRELNEQYF. The J gene is TRBJ2-7, the V gene TRBV10-1, with D perhaps matching TRBD2 (6 bases). The CDR3 is made up of 14 amino acids. Per the germline V gene, CDR1 is WNHNN and CDR2 is SYGVQD (reference sequence). V gave up 6 bases and J gave up 5 bases, with 17 bases separating them.

This clonotype was picked up many times. The chain combines TRBV27 with TRBJ2-7; possibly TRBD2 for D (6 bases). The germline V and J ends were trimmed by 6 bases and 0 bases, with 15 bases remaining between them. In germline, CDR1 is MNHEY, CDR2 SMNVEV (reference sequence). The CDR3 is made up of 15 amino acids. As DNA, the CDR3 is TGTGCCAGCAGCGATAATCGGGAGAGCTCCTACGAGCAGTACTTC. Protein sequence: CASSDNRESSYEQYF.

In its sample, this clonotype was seen a few times. The chain uses TRBV6-1 and TRBJ1-6; tentative D call: TRBD1 (6 bases). Germline lookup yields CDR1 MNHNS and CDR2 SASEGT. The V end lost 6 bases, the J end lost 0 bases, and 12 bases lay between the germline ends. CDR3 size: 16 residues. Here the CDR3 reads CASSRMDSSYNSPLHF. The CDR3 coding sequence is TGTGCCAGCAGCCGGATGGACAGCTCCTATAATTCACCCCTCCACTTT.

This clonotype was seen at least ten times. The chain joins TRBV7-9 to TRBJ1-5; D gene unclear. Trimming removed 5 bases at V and 7 bases at J, with 15 bases between. The germline V gene has CDR1 SEHNR and CDR2 FQNEAQ (reference sequence). This CDR3 spans 14 amino acids. Here the CDR3 reads CASSPLASGQPQHF. The CDR3 coding sequence is TGTGCCAGCAGCCCCCTTGCGTCGGGACAGCCCCAGCATTTT.

This clonotype was recorded at least ten times. The chain couples TRBV7-2 to TRBJ1-1, with D possibly matching TRBD1 (5 bases). The germline gives CDR1 SGHTA, CDR2 FQGNSA. The CDR3 length is 15 residues. V shed 0 bases and J shed 4 bases, with 12 bases lying between them. The CDR3 DNA reads as TGTGCCAGCAGCTTAGCAGGGCGCCAGGGCACTGAAGCTTTCTTT. It encodes CASSLAGRQGTEAFF.

The rearrangement links TRBV28 to TRBJ2-3; D may be TRBD1 or TRBD2 (5 bases each). CDR3 size: 13 residues. Between the trimmed V and J ends, which lost 4 bases and 6 bases, there was a span of 11 bases. Germline assignment: CDR1 MDHEN and CDR2 SYDVKM. As DNA, the CDR3 is TGTGCCAGCAGTTCCCAGGGAGAGGATACGCAGTATTTT. Its translation is CASSSQGEDTQYF. Together with reference TRBV28 and TRBJ2-3, the CDR3 gives the full variable domain: DVKVTQSSRYLVKRTGEKVFLECVQDMDHENMFWYRQDPGLGLRLIYFSYDVKMKEKGDIPEGYSVSREKKERFSLILESASTNQTSMYLCASSSQGEDTQYFGPGTRLTVL.

This clonotype has a count of ten or more. Here the CDR3 DNA reads TGTGCCAGCAGCCAAGAGACCGAGGGGACTGAAGCTTTCTTT. Protein: CASSQETEGTEAFF. The V and J genes are TRBV3-1 and TRBJ1-1; D may be TRBD1 (5 bases). The CDR3 totals 14 residues. Trimming took off 0 bases at V and 5 bases at J, with 10 bases between the two ends. Germline V CDR1 and CDR2: LGHDT, YNNKEL (reference sequence).

This clonotype occurred once. The chain couples TRBV5-5 to TRBJ1-5; tentative D call: TRBD1 (5 bases). The CDR3 has 16 amino acids. CDR1 is SGHKS and CDR2 is YYEKEE in the germline V gene (reference sequence). V lost 4 bases and J lost 4, with 18 bases in between. CDR3 sequence reads: CASSPRGVALNQPQHF. CDR3 in DNA: TGTGCCAGCAGCCCACGAGGGGTAGCTCTGAATCAGCCCCAGCATTTT.

In its sample, this clonotype was seen a few times. The V and J genes are TRBV10-3 and TRBJ1-1; no definite D call. Germline assignment: CDR1 ENHRY and CDR2 SYGVKD. Trimming took 10 bases from V and 0 from J, leaving 18 bases between them. The CDR3 covers 15 residues. CDR3 sequence: CASRVGTRLNTEAFF. The CDR3 nucleotides read TGTGCCAGCAGAGTGGGTACGCGGTTGAACACTGAAGCTTTCTTT.

This clonotype was seen a handful of times. The chain recombines TRBV5-8 with TRBJ1-5; unclear D gene. CDR1 and CDR2 from the germline V gene are SGHTS and YDEGEE. Trimming pared 7 bases from V and 0 bases from J, leaving 14 bases between. The CDR3 length is 15 residues. The CDR3 DNA reads as TGTGCCAGCGACCGGCCCGGATATAGCAATCAGCCCCAGCATTTT. It encodes CASDRPGYSNQPQHF.